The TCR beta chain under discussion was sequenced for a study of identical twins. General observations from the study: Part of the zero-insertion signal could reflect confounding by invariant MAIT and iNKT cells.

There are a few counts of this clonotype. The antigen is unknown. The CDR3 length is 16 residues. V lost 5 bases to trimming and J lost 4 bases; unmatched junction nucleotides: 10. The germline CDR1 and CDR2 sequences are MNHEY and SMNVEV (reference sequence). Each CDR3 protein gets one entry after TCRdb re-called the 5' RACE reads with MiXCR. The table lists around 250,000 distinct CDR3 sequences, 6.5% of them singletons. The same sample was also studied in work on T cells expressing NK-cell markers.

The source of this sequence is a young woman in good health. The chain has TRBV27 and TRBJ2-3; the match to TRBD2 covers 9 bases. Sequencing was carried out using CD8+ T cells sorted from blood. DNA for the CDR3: TGTGCCAGCAGTCCCCCTACGCGGGAGGGTCCAGATACGCAGTATTTT. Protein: CASSPPTREGPDTQYF.